The text below deals with one TCR beta chain. The data originate from a study of monozygotic twins with inflammatory bowel disease. The CDR3 length is 14 residues. Per the germline V gene, CDR1 is SGHRS and CDR2 is YFSETQ. The UMIs carried a 6-nucleotide sample barcode, and they were added by template switching. TCRdb reprocessed the 5' RACE reads; each CDR3 protein has one entry and no DNA is given. The table gives about 330,000 distinct CDR3 sequences; the top ten clones make up approximately 2% of it. J is TRBJ1-1 and V is TRBV5-1; TCRdb returns TRBD1, unconfirmable since there is no DNA. The receptor comes from a human donor with ulcerative colitis or Crohn's disease, or a healthy co-twin of an affected twin (not recorded which). Material: blood. The CDR3 spells CASRSGGPNTEAFF.